This T cell receptor beta chain emerged from a study of shared clonotypes between healthy human individuals. Clones were read by immunoSEQ multiplex PCR, and TCRdb kept only the in-frame ones, dropping some. The data show some 200,000 clones, 65% seen once. CDR3 length: 13 residues. Germline-derived CDR1 and CDR2 are SGHNT and YENEEA. V lost 3 bases to trimming and J lost 5 bases, with 11 bases between them. The clonotype comes from a man aged 25-45 years in good health. The sequencing input was memory CD4+ T cells sorted from blood. Subset specified: CD45RA-negative fraction. The chain carries TRBV11-3 and TRBJ2-7; weak D call: TRBD2 (6 bases). The CDR3 protein is CASSLVAGNEQYF. The CDR3, as DNA: TGTGCCAGCAGCTTGGTCGCGGGAAACGAGCAGTACTTC.